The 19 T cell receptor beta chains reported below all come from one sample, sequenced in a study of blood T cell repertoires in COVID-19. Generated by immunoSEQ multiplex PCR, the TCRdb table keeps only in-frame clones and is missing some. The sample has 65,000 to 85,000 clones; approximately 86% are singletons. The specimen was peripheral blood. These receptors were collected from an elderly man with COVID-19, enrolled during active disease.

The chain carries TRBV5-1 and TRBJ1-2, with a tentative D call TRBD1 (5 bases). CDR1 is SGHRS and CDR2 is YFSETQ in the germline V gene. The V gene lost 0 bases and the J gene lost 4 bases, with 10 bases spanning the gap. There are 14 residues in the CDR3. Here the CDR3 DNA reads TGCGCCAGCAGCTTGGGTATGGGGCCCTATGGCTACACCTTC. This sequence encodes CASSLGMGPYGYTF. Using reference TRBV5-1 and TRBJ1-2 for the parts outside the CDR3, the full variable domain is KAGVTQTPRYLIKTRGQQVTLSCSPISGHRSVSWYQQTPGQGLQFLFEYFSETQRNKGNFPGRFSGRQFSNSRSEMNVSTLELGDSALYLCASSLGMGPYGYTFGSGTRLTVV.

CDR3 residues: CASREIYGYTF. CDR3 bases: TGTGCTAGTCGGGAAATCTATGGCTACACCTTC. The rearrangement joins TRBV12-5 to TRBJ1-2; D is undetermined. The germline V gene encodes CDR1 LGHNT and CDR2 FRNRAP. V was shortened by 8 bases and J by 4 bases, with 8 bases between the two germline ends. The CDR3 consists of 11 residues.

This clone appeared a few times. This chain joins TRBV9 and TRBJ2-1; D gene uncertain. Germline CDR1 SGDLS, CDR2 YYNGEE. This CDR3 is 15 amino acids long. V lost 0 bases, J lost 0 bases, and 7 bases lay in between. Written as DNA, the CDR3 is TGTGCCAGCAGCGTAGGGCGGAGCTCCTACAATGAGCAGTTCTTC. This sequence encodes CASSVGRSSYNEQFF.

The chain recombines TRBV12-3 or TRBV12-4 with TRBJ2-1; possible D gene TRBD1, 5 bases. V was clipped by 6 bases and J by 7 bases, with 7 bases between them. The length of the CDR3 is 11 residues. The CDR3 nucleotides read TGTGCCAGCAGAGGGGTGAATGAGCAGTTCTTC. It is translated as CASRGVNEQFF.

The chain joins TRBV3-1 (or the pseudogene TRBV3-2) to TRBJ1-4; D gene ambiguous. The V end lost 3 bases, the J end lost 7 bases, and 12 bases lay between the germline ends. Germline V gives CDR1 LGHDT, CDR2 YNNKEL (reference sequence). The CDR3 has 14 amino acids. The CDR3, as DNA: TGTGCCAGCAGCCAGAGGGCTCCGGTTGAAAAACTGTTTTTT. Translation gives CASSQRAPVEKLFF.

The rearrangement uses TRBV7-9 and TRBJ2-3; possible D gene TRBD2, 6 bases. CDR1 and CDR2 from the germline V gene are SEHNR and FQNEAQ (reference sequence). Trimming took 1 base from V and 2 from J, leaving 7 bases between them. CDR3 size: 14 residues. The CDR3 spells CASSLGGTTDTQYF. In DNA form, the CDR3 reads TGTGCCAGCAGCTTAGGCGGGACCACAGATACGCAGTATTTT.

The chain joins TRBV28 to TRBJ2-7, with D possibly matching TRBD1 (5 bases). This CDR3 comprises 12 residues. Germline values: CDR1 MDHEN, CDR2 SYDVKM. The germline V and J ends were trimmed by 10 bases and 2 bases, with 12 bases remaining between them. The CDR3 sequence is CATQTATYEQYF. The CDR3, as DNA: TGTGCCACCCAGACAGCTACCTACGAGCAGTACTTC.

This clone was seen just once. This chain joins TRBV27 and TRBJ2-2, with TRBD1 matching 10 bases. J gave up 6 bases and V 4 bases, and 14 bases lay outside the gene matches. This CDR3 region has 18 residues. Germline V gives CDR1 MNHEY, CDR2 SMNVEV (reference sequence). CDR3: CASSSDRGLPRDPGELFF. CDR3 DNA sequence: TGTGCCAGCAGTTCCGACAGGGGGCTTCCCCGGGATCCCGGGGAGCTGTTTTTT.

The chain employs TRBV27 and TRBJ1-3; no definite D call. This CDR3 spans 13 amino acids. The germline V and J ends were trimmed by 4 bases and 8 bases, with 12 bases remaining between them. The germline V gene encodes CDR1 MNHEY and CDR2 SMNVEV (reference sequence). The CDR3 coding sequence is TGTGCCAGCAGTTCCCGTGAGGGTGACACCATATATTTT. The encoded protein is CASSSREGDTIYF.

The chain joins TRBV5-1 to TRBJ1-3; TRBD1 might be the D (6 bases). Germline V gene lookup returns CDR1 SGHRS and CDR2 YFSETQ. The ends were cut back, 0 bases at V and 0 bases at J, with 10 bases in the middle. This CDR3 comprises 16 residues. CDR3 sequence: CASSLEGVTSGNTIYF. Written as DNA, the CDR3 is TGCGCCAGCAGCTTGGAGGGGGTCACCTCTGGAAACACCATATATTTT. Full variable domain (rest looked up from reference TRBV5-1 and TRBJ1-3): KAGVTQTPRYLIKTRGQQVTLSCSPISGHRSVSWYQQTPGQGLQFLFEYFSETQRNKGNFPGRFSGRQFSNSRSEMNVSTLELGDSALYLCASSLEGVTSGNTIYFGEGSWLTVV.

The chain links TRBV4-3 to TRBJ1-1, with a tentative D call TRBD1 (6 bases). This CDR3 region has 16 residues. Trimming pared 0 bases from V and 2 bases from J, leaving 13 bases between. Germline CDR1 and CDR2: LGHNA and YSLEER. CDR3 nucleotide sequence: TGCGCCAGCAGCCAAGATGGGACACCAACTAACACTGAAGCTTTCTTT. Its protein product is CASSQDGTPTNTEAFF.

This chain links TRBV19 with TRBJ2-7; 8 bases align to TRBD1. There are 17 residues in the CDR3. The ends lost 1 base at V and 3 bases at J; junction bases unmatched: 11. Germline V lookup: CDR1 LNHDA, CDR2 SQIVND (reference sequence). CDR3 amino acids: CASSIVGGRTGNYEQYF. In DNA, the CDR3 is TGTGCCAGTAGTATAGTCGGCGGTAGGACAGGGAACTACGAGCAGTACTTC.

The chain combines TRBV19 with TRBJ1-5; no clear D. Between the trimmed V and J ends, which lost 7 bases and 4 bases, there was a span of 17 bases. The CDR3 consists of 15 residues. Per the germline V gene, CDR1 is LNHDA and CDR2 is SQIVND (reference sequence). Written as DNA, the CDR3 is TGTGCCAGTACCCAGGAAGGGAGAGGTAATCAGCCCCAGCATTTT. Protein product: CASTQEGRGNQPQHF.

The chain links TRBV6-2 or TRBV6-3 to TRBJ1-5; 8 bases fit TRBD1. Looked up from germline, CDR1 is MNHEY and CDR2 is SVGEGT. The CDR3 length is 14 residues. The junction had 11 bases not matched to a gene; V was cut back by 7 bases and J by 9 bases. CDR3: CASTPAGGNGPQHF. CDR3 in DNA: TGTGCCAGCACCCCGGCAGGGGGCAACGGGCCCCAGCATTTT.

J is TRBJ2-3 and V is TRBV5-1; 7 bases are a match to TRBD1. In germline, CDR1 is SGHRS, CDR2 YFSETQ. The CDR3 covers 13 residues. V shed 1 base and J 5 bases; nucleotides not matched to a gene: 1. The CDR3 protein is CASSLTGVDTQYF. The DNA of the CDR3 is TGCGCCAGCAGCTTGACAGGGGTAGATACGCAGTATTTT.

The CDR3 protein is CASSLPSGGGEQYF. DNA of the CDR3: TGTGCCAGCAGCTTGCCTAGCGGGGGAGGCGAGCAGTACTTC. This chain links TRBV5-4 with TRBJ2-7, with 10 bases matching TRBD2. This CDR3 has 14 amino acids. Germline loops: CDR1 SGHNT, CDR2 YYREEE (reference sequence). The junction had 4 bases not matched to a gene; V was cut back by 1 base and J by 6 bases.

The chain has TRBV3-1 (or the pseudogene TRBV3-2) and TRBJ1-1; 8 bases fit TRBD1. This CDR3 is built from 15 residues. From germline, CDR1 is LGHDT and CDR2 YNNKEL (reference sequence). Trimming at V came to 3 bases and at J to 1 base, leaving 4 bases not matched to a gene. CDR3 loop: CASSQWDRRNTEAFF. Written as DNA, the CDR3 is TGTGCCAGCAGCCAGTGGGACAGGAGGAACACTGAAGCTTTCTTT.

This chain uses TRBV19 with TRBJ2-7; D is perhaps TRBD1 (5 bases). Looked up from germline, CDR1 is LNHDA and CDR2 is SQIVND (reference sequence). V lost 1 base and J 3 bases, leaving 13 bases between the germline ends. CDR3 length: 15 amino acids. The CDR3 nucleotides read TGTGCCAGTAGTATAGCCCACGTAGGGGACTACGAGCAGTACTTC. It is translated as CASSIAHVGDYEQYF.

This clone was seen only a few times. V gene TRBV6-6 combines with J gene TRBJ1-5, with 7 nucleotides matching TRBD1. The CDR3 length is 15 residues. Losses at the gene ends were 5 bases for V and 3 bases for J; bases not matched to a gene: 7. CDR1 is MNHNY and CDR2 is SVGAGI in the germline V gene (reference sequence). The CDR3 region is CASSPIDRVNQPQHF. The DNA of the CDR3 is TGTGCCAGCAGTCCGATCGACAGGGTCAATCAGCCCCAGCATTTT.